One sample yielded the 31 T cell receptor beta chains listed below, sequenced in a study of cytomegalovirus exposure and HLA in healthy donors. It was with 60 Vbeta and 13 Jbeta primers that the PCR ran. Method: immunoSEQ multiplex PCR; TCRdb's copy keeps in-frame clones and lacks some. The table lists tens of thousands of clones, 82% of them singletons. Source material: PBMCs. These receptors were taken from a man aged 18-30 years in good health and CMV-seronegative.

The chain's CDR3 is CASSRAGPNSPLHF. CDR3 bases: TGTGCCAGCAGTAGGGCAGGGCCGAATTCACCCCTCCACTTT. The chain is built from TRBV6-5 and TRBJ1-6; possibly TRBD1 for D (5 bases). Trimming stripped 5 bases from V and 7 bases from J, with 12 bases between. In germline, CDR1 is MNHEY, CDR2 SVGAGI. The CDR3 runs 14 residues.

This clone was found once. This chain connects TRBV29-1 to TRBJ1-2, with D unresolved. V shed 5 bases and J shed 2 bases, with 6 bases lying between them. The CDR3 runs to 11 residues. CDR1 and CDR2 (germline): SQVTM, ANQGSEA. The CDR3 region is CSVPQNYGYTF. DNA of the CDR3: TGCAGCGTTCCACAGAACTATGGCTACACCTTC.

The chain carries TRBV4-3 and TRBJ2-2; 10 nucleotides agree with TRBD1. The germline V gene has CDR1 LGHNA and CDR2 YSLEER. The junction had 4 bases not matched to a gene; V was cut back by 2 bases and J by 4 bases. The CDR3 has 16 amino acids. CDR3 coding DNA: TGCGCCAGCAGCCAACGACAGGGGGCGGGCACCGGGGAGCTGTTTTTT. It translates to CASSQRQGAGTGELFF.

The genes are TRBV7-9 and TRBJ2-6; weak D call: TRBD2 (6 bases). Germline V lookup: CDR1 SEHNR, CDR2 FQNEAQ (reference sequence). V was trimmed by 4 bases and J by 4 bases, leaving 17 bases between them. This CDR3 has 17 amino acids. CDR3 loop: CASSSVGGVSGANVLTF. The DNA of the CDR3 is TGTGCCAGCAGCTCGGTGGGGGGAGTCTCCGGGGCCAACGTCCTGACTTTC.

CDR3 in amino acids: CASSQTGLAGGTDTQYF. CDR3 sequence (DNA): TGTGCCAGCTCACAAACCGGACTAGCGGGGGGCACAGATACGCAGTATTTT. V usage is TRBV18 and J usage is TRBJ2-3; 13 nucleotides align to TRBD2. Per germline, CDR1 KGHSH and CDR2 LQKENI. The CDR3 contains 17 residues. With 4 bases clipped from V and 1 base from J, the junction kept 5 bases outside the gene matches. The full variable domain, in which reference TRBV18 and TRBJ2-3 provide the parts outside the CDR3, is NAGVMQNPRHLVRRRGQEARLRCSPMKGHSHVYWYRQLPEEGLKFMVYLQKENIIDESGMPKERFSAEFPKEGPSILRIQQVVRGDSAAYFCASSQTGLAGGTDTQYFGPGTRLTVL.

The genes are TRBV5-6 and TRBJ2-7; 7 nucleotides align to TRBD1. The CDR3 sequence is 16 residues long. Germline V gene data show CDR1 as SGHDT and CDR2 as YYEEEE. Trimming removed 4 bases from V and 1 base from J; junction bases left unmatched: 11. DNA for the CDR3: TGTGCCAGCAGCCCAACATTCCGGGACAGATCCTACGAGCAGTACTTC. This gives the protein CASSPTFRDRSYEQYF.

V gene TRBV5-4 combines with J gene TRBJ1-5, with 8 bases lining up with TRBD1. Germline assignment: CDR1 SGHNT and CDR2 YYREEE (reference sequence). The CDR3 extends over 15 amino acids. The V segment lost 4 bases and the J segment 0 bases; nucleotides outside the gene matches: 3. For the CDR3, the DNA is TGTGCCAGCAGCGGGGGGACAGGTAGCAATCAGCCCCAGCATTTT. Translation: CASSGGTGSNQPQHF.

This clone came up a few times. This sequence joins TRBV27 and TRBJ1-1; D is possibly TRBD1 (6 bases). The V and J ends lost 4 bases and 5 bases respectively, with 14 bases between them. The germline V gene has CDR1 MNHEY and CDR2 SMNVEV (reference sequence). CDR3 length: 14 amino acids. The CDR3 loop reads CASSYRQGNTEAFF. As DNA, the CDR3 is TGTGCCAGCAGTTACCGGCAGGGGAATACTGAAGCTTTCTTT.

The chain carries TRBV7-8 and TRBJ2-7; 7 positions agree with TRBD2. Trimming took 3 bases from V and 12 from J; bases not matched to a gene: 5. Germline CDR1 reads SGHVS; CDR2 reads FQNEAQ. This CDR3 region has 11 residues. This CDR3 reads CASSLGGFLYF. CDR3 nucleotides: TGTGCCAGCAGCTTGGGGGGGTTTTTGTACTTC.

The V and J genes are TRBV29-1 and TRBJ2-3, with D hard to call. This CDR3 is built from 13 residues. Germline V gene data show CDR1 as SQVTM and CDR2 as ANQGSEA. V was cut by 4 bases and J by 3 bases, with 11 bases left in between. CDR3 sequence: CSVAHQQTDTQYF. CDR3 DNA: TGCAGCGTTGCCCACCAACAGACAGATACGCAGTATTTT.

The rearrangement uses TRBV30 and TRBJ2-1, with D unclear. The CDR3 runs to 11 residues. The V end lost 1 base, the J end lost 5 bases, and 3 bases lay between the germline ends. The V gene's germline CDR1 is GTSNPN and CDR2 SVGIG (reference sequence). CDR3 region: CAWSANNEQFF. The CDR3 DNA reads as TGTGCCTGGAGTGCTAACAATGAGCAGTTCTTC.

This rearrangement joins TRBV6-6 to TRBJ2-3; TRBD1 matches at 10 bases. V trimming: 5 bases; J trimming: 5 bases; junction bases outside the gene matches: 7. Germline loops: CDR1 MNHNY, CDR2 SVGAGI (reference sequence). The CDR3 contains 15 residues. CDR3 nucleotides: TGTGCCAGCAGTCCTGGACAGGGGGTTCGAGATACGCAGTATTTT. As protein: CASSPGQGVRDTQYF.

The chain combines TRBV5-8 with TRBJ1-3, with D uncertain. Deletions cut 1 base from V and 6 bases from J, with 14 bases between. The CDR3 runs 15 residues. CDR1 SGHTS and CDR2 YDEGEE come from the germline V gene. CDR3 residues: CASSLIGGAKNTIYF. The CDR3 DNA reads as TGTGCCAGCAGCTTGATTGGAGGAGCTAAAAACACCATATATTTT.

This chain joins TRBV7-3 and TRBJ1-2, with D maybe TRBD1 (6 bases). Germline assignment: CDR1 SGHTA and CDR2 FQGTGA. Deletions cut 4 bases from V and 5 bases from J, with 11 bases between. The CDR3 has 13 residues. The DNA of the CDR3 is TGTGCCAGCAGCTCCCGGACAGATTATGGCTACACCTTC. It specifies CASSSRTDYGYTF. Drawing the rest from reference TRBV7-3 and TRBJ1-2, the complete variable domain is GAGVSQTPSNKVTEKGKYVELRCDPISGHTALYWYRQSLGQGPEFLIYFQGTGAADDSGLPNDRFFAVRPEGSVSTLKIQRTERGDSAVYLCASSSRTDYGYTFGSGTRLTVV.

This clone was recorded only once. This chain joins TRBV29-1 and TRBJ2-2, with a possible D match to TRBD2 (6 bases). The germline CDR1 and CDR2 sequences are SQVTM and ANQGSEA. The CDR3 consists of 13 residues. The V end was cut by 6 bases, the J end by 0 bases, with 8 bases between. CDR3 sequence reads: CSVGDSNTGELFF. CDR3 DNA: TGCAGCGTCGGGGACTCGAACACCGGGGAGCTGTTTTTT.

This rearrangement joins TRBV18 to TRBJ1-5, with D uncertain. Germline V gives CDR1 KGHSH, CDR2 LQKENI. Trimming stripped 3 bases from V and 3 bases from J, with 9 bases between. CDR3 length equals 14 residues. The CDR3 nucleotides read TGTGCCAGCTCACCGGGCGGGCTCAATCAGCCCCAGCATTTT. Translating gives CASSPGGLNQPQHF.

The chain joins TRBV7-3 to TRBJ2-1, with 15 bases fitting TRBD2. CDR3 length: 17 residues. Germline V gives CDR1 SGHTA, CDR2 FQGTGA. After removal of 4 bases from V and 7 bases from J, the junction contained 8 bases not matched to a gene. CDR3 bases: TGTGCCAGCAGCTCACCACCCGGGACTAGCGGGAGGAATGAGCAGTTCTTC. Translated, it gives CASSSPPGTSGRNEQFF.

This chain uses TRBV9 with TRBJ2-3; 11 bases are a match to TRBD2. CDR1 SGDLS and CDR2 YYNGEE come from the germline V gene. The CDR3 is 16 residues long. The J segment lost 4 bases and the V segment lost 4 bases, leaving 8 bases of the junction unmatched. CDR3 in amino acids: CASSTELAGDSDTQYF. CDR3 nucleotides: TGTGCCAGCAGCACCGAACTAGCGGGAGACTCAGATACGCAGTATTTT.

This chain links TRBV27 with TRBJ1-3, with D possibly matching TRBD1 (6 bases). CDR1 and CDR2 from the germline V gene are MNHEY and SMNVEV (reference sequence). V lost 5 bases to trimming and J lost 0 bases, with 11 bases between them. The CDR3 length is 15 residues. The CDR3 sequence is CASSADRSSGNTIYF. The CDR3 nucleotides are TGTGCCAGCAGTGCCGACAGGAGCTCTGGAAACACCATATATTTT.

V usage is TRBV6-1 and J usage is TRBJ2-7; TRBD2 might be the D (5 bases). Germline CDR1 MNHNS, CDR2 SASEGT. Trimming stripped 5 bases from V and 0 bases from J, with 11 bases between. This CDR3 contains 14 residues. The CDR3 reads CASSPVTNSYEQYF. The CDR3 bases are TGTGCCAGCAGTCCCGTGACTAACTCCTACGAGCAGTACTTC.

CDR3 protein: CASRGRLAGVTDTQYF. CDR3 in DNA: TGTGCCAGCAGGGGAAGACTAGCGGGGGTCACAGATACGCAGTATTTT. The rearrangement uses TRBV25-1 and TRBJ2-3, with 12 nucleotides matching TRBD2. This CDR3 has 16 residues. From germline, CDR1 is MGHDK and CDR2 SYGVNS. V gave up 6 bases and J gave up 2 bases; unmatched junction bases: 6.

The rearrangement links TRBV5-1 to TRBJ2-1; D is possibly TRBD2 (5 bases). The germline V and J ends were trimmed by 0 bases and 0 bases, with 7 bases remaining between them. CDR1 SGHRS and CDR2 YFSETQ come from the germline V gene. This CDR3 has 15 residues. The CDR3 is CASSLDGSSYNEQFF. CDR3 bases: TGCGCCAGCAGCTTGGATGGGAGCTCCTACAATGAGCAGTTCTTC.

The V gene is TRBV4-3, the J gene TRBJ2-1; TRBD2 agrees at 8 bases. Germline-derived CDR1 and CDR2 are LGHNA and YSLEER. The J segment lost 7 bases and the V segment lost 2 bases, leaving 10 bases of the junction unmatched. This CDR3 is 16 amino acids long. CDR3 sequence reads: CASSQYSPGGPNEQFF. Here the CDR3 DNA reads TGCGCCAGCAGCCAATATTCTCCGGGGGGGCCGAATGAGCAGTTCTTC.

CDR3 nucleotide sequence: TGTGCCAGCAGTTACTCGAAACAATTCTATGGCTACACCTTC. It specifies CASSYSKQFYGYTF. The chain is built from TRBV6-5 and TRBJ1-2; D call uncertain. The length of the CDR3 is 14 residues. The germline CDR1 and CDR2 sequences are MNHEY and SVGAGI. V lost 0 bases to trimming and J lost 4 bases, with 9 bases between them.

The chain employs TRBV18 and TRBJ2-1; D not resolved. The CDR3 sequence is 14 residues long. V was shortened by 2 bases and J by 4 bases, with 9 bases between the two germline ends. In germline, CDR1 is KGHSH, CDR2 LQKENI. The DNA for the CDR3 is TGTGCCAGCTCACCATCTTCAGGTTACAATGAGCAGTTCTTC. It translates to CASSPSSGYNEQFF.

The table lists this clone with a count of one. This CDR3 reads CASSLSGESEKLFF. CDR3 nucleotide sequence: TGTGCCAGCAGTTTATCAGGGGAAAGTGAAAAACTGTTTTTT. J is TRBJ1-4 and V is TRBV28, with D possibly TRBD1 on 6 matching bases. V gave up 1 base and J gave up 7 bases, with 10 bases separating them. This CDR3 contains 14 residues. Germline CDR1 is MDHEN and CDR2 is SYDVKM.

This CDR3 is CSVAETGGAGYTF. The CDR3 nucleotides are TGCAGCGTGGCCGAAACAGGGGGCGCTGGCTACACCTTC. The chain employs TRBV29-1 and TRBJ1-2; 9 bases are shared with TRBD1. Per germline, CDR1 SQVTM and CDR2 ANQGSEA. The CDR3 runs 13 residues. V lost 6 bases, J lost 7 bases, and 9 bases stayed unmatched.

The chain's CDR3 is CAIRIPDNYDNEQFF. The CDR3 DNA is TGTGCCATCCGGATCCCTGACAATTATGACAATGAGCAGTTCTTC. V is TRBV10-3 and J is TRBJ2-1; D not resolved. The CDR3 contains 15 residues. Per the germline V gene, CDR1 is ENHRY and CDR2 is SYGVKD. The ends were cut back, 8 bases at V and 5 bases at J, with 19 bases in the middle.

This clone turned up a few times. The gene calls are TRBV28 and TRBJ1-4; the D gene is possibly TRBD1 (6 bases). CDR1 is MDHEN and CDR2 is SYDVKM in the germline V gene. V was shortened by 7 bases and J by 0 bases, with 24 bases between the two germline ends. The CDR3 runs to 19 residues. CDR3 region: CASIPTIGQGSATNEKLFF. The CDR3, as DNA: TGTGCCAGCATACCCACGATTGGGCAGGGGAGTGCAACTAATGAAAAACTGTTTTTT.

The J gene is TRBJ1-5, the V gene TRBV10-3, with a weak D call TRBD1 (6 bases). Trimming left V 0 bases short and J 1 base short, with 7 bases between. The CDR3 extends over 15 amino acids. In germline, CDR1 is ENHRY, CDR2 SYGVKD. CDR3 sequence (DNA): TGTGCCATCAGTGAGTCTGGACAGAGCAATCAGCCCCAGCATTTT. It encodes CAISESGQSNQPQHF.

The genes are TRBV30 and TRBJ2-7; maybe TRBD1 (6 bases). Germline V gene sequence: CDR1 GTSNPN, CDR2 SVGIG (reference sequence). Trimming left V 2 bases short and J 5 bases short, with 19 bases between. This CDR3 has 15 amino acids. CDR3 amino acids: CAWSQGNRVGHEQYF. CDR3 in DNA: TGTGCCTGGAGTCAGGGAAACAGGGTTGGCCACGAGCAGTACTTC.